These T cell receptor beta chains were read from a single sample in a study of T cells in Graves' hyperthyroidism and ophthalmopathy. MiXCR, run by TCRdb on the multiplex PCR reads, gives a single entry per CDR3 protein. The repertoire holds more than 250,000 distinct CDR3 sequences, with around 15% as singletons. Sequencing used blood. These receptors were taken from a woman between 50 and 59 years old with Graves' hyperthyroidism that later progressed to Graves' ophthalmopathy. CDR3s include the opening cysteine and the closing phenylalanine or tryptophan. The D gene is left open where the match is weak. Not every row has a clone size; where given, it reads once, few, many or a size class.

V	J	size	D	DNA	CDR3
TRBV5-1	TRBJ2-6	many	.	TGCGCCAGCAGCTTCCCAGGGACTGGGGCCAACGTCCTGACTTTC	CASSFPGTGANVLTF
TRBV20-1	TRBJ1-2	few	.	TGCAGTGCCCGCCGCCCGGGACATTCTACCGGCTATGGCTACACCTTC	CSARRPGHSTGYGYTF
TRBV12-3/TRBV12-4	TRBJ2-1	many	TRBD2	TGTGCCAGCAGTCCCTCGGTGGGGGCGTTAGGAGCGGGAGTGGAGCCCCCTCGATACAATGAGCAGTTCTTC	CASSPSVGALGAGVEPPRYNEQFF
TRBV18	TRBJ1-5	.	.	TGTGCCAGCAACCGGGACAAGAGACAGCCCCAGCATTTT	CASNRDKRQPQHF
TRBV20-1	TRBJ2-7	many	.	TGCAGTGCTAGCCTAGGACCGCGCTACGAGCAGTACTTC	CSASLGPRYEQYF
TRBV11-2	TRBJ1-4	many	.	TGTGCCAGCAGCACCAGTGAAAAACTGTTTTTT	CASSTSEKLFF
TRBV2	TRBJ2-2	many	.	TGTGCCAGCAGTGACAGGGCGAACACCGGGGAGCTGTTTTTT	CASSDRANTGELFF
TRBV6-1	TRBJ2-1	many	.	TGTGCCAGCAGTACGGGATGGGGCAATGAGCAGTTCTTC	CASSTGWGNEQFF
TRBV6-1	TRBJ2-1	few	TRBD2	TGTGCCAGCAGTTTGGGCGGGAGAGAGTTCTTC	CASSLGGREFF
TRBV2	TRBJ1-2	many	TRBD1	TGTGCCAGCATTCGGGACAGAGGGGGAGGAGGTGGCTACACCTTC	CASIRDRGGGGGYTF
TRBV20-1	TRBJ2-3	.	.	TGCAGTGCTAGCGAGAGGGTTGCAGATACGCAGTATTTT	CSASERVADTQYF
TRBV6-1	TRBJ2-7	many	.	TGTGCCAGCAGTGAACCCCGGGGGGCCTCTGCCGAGCAGTACTTC	CASSEPRGASAEQYF
TRBV10-3	TRBJ2-5	few	.	TGTGCCATCAGTTCTAGGGGGGCGGGACAAGAGACCCAGTACTTC	CAISSRGAGQETQYF
TRBV19	TRBJ2-1	.	TRBD2	TGTGCCAGCCGTGGGTTGGGGACTAGCGGGAGCAATGAGCAGTTCTTC	CASRGLGTSGSNEQFF
TRBV5-6	TRBJ2-7	few	.	TGTGCCAGCAGCTTGGCCCTTGGGGGGCCCTCCTACGAGCAGTACTTC	CASSLALGGPSYEQYF
TRBV12-3/TRBV12-4	TRBJ2-3	many	TRBD1	TGTGCCAGCAGTTCTGTGACAGGGGGACGCACAGATACGCAGTATTTT	CASSSVTGGRTDTQYF
TRBV12-3/TRBV12-4	TRBJ1-1	many	.	TGTGCCAGCAGCCCCCGGGACACACTCATGAACACTGAAGCTTTCTTT	CASSPRDTLMNTEAFF
TRBV5-4	TRBJ2-1	.	.	TGTGCCAGCAGCTTGGGTACGGGAACCCACAATGAGCAGTTCTTC	CASSLGTGTHNEQFF
TRBV11-3	TRBJ1-1	few	.	TGTGCCAGCAGCTTAACCACGGATACTGAAGCTTTCTTT	CASSLTTDTEAFF
TRBV4-1	TRBJ2-1	many	.	TGCGCCAGCAGCCAAGGGACTTTCGTCTCCTACAATGAGCAGTTCTTC	CASSQGTFVSYNEQFF
TRBV28	TRBJ2-1	few	TRBD2	TGTGCCAGCAGCACTCCGGGACTAGCGCACAATGAGCAGTTCTTC	CASSTPGLAHNEQFF
TRBV2	TRBJ2-7	.	.	TGTGCCAGCAACACCGGCAGTCCCTACGAGCAGTACTTC	CASNTGSPYEQYF
TRBV5-1	TRBJ1-1	few	.	TGCGCCAGCAGCTTAGGCTGGACAGCCCTGAACACTGAAGCTTTCTTT	CASSLGWTALNTEAFF
TRBV18	TRBJ2-3	many	.	TGTGCCAGCTCACGTCCAGCAGGGGTCACAGATACGCAGTATTTT	CASSRPAGVTDTQYF
TRBV28	TRBJ1-1	many	.	TGTGCCAGCACCACCCAGGGGAGCACTGAAGCTTTCTTT	CASTTQGSTEAFF
TRBV6-5	TRBJ2-1	.	TRBD2	TGTGCCAGCAGTTTTAGCGGGACGCTGGGCGATGAGCAGTTCTTC	CASSFSGTLGDEQFF
TRBV20-1	TRBJ2-3	few	TRBD2	TGCAGTGCTAGAGTAGCGGGGGGCACAGATACGCAGTATTTT	CSARVAGGTDTQYF
TRBV5-4	TRBJ2-6	.	.	TGTGCCAGCAGCCGGGGGATTGTCTCTGGGGCCAACGTCCTGACTTTC	CASSRGIVSGANVLTF
TRBV5-4	TRBJ2-2	few	TRBD2	TGTGCCAGCAGCTTGCTTAATAGCGGGAGAACCGGGGAGCTGTTTTTT	CASSLLNSGRTGELFF
TRBV27	TRBJ1-1	many	.	TGTGCCAGCAGTTCCTCTGCCGGGGAGGGATTGAACACTGAAGCTTTCTTT	CASSSSAGEGLNTEAFF
TRBV13	TRBJ2-1	many	.	TGTGCCAACAGCGACCGGGACAGGGGACTAGCGACATACAATGAGCAGTTCTTC	CANSDRDRGLATYNEQFF
TRBV27	TRBJ2-3	many	.	TGTGCCAGCAGTTTATCGGGCGGGGATACGCAGTATTTT	CASSLSGGDTQYF
TRBV20-1	TRBJ2-5	many	.	TGCAGGTCGAGGGCCGGGGAGACCCAGTACTTC	CRSRAGETQYF
TRBV7-3	TRBJ1-6	many	.	TGTGCCAGCAGTTCGACAGTACTCTCTTATTCACCCCTCCACTTT	CASSSTVLSYSPLHF
TRBV9	TRBJ1-3	few	.	TGTGCCAGCAGCGTAGACTCTGGAAACACCATATATTTT	CASSVDSGNTIYF
TRBV5-5	TRBJ2-5	few	.	TGTGCCAGCAGCTTACAGGGCGGAGAGACCCAGTACTTC	CASSLQGGETQYF
TRBV5-1	TRBJ1-2	few	.	TGTGCCAGCAGCTTGGAAGGTAGCGACAGAGATGGCTACACCTTC	CASSLEGSDRDGYTF
TRBV4-1	TRBJ2-2	few	.	TGCGCCAGCAGCCGATTTGCGACTCTGGTTTACGGGGAGCTGTTTTTT	CASSRFATLVYGELFF
TRBV9	TRBJ1-1	many	.	TGTGCCAGCAGCGCAGAGGTGGGGGACACTGAAGCTTTCTTT	CASSAEVGDTEAFF
TRBV18	TRBJ1-1	many	TRBD1	TGTGCCAGCTCACAGGGACAGGGCCCTGAAGCTTTCTTT	CASSQGQGPEAFF
TRBV5-1	TRBJ2-5	.	.	TGCGCCAGCAGCTTGTCTAAGGGGCGGATCGGAGAGACCCAGTACTTC	CASSLSKGRIGETQYF
TRBV25-1	TRBJ2-1	.	.	TGTGCCAGCAGTGAAGACAGGTTCTACAATGAGCAGTTCTTC	CASSEDRFYNEQFF
TRBV10-2	TRBJ2-1	once	.	TGCGCCAGCAGTGAGTCTAGGGAGGCTAGCTCCTACAATGAGCAGTTCTTC	CASSESREASSYNEQFF
TRBV28	TRBJ2-3	many	TRBD2	TGTGCCAGCAGGGGACTAGCCAAAGATACGCAGTATTTT	CASRGLAKDTQYF
TRBV12-5	TRBJ2-1	few	TRBD2	TGTGCTAGTGGTTGGACTAGTGGGGAGCAGTTCTTC	CASGWTSGEQFF
TRBV4-1	TRBJ1-5	few	.	TGCGCCAGCAGCCCAGGGGTTTGGAATCAGCCCCAGCATTTT	CASSPGVWNQPQHF
TRBV28	TRBJ2-4	many	TRBD2	TGTGCCAGCAGTTTTGGGGGGGTGGGAAACATTCAGTACTTC	CASSFGGVGNIQYF
TRBV7-2	TRBJ2-3	.	.	TGTGCCAGCAGCCAACTGGCGGGATATAACACAGATACGCAGTATTTT	CASSQLAGYNTDTQYF
TRBV15	TRBJ2-5	few	TRBD1	TGTGCCACCAGCAGGAACGGACAGGGGGCGGTGGAGACCCAGTACTTC	CATSRNGQGAVETQYF
TRBV18	TRBJ2-5	many	TRBD2	TGTGCCAGCTCACCACCGACTAGCGGGAGTAGACAAGAGACCCAGTACTTC	CASSPPTSGSRQETQYF
TRBV28	TRBJ2-2	many	.	TGTGCCAGCAGCACGCCGACCGGGGAGCTGTTTTTT	CASSTPTGELFF
TRBV7-2	TRBJ2-5	.	.	TGTGCCAGCAGCCGACCTCAAGAGACCCAGTACTTC	CASSRPQETQYF
TRBV7-3	TRBJ2-3	many	TRBD2	TGTGCCAGCAGCTTAGAGGCGGGAGCAGATACGCAGTATTTT	CASSLEAGADTQYF